One sample yielded the 29 T cell receptor beta chains listed below, sequenced in a study of vaccination and CD4 T cells after COVID-19. Treatment here: approximately 10-day PBMC culture with coronavirus spike peptide pools or control peptides (ViraFEST assay). Scientists ran DNA taken from cultured CD4+ T cells through the Oncomine TCR Beta short-read assay for sequencing. TCRdb independently ran MiXCR on the PCR reads; one entry per CDR3 protein. Among about 21,000 distinct CDR3 sequences, over 55% were seen once, and the ten largest hold 6% to 8.5%. Their recognized antigens are unknown. The specimen was CD4+ T cells from blood, cultured in vitro. These receptors all stem from a human donor who had recovered from COVID-19.

The chain links TRBV20-1 to TRBJ2-7, with 10 nucleotides matching TRBD2. J was trimmed by 1 base and V by 0 bases; bases with no gene match: 3. There are 15 residues in the CDR3. The germline gives CDR1 DFQATT, CDR2 SNEGSKA (reference sequence). The CDR3 reads CSARDPSGRSYEQYF. The CDR3 DNA reads TGCAGTGCTAGAGACCCTAGCGGGAGATCCTACGAGCAGTACTTC.

There are a few counts of this clonotype. This chain uses TRBV10-3 with TRBJ1-2; perhaps TRBD1 as D (6 bases). The V and J ends lost 4 bases and 0 bases respectively, with 9 bases between them. CDR3 length: 14 residues. CDR1 and CDR2 from the germline V gene are ENHRY and SYGVKD. The CDR3 loop reads CAISGTGTNYGYTF. The CDR3 DNA reads TGTGCCATCAGTGGAACAGGGACTAACTATGGCTACACCTTC.

The chain carries TRBV12-3 or TRBV12-4 and TRBJ1-5; 9 nucleotides align to TRBD1. V shed 5 bases, J shed 8 bases, and the junction held 7 bases outside the gene matches. The CDR3 totals 14 residues. CDR3 sequence: CASSRTGEIEPQHF. The DNA for the CDR3 is TGTGCCAGCAGTCGGACAGGGGAGATTGAGCCCCAGCATTTT.

V usage is TRBV7-9 and J usage is TRBJ2-7, with TRBD2 identical over 8 bases. The V gene's germline CDR1 is SEHNR and CDR2 FQNEAQ (reference sequence). CDR3 size: 15 residues. Germline trimming cut 3 bases from V and 2 bases from J; bases unmatched to any gene: 6. The CDR3 nucleotides are TGTGCCAGCAGCTTGGGTAGCGGGACCCCCTACGAGCAGTACTTC. Translating gives CASSLGSGTPYEQYF.

This chain links TRBV19 with TRBJ1-5; 7 bases match TRBD1. This CDR3 has 19 residues. V shed 8 bases, J shed 9 bases, and the junction held 28 bases outside the gene matches. The germline V gene encodes CDR1 LNHDA and CDR2 SQIVND (reference sequence). The CDR3 nucleotides read TGTGCCAGTGCCGCGGCGGAGGGCCAGGGGGGGAGGGGGCGGCGGCCCCAGCATTTT. Residues: CASAAAEGQGGRGRRPQHF.

By share of the sample, this clonotype is medium-sized. The chain is built from TRBV2 and TRBJ1-5; no definite D call. Germline assignment: CDR1 SNHLY and CDR2 FYNNEI. With 8 bases removed from V and 4 bases from J, the gap between germline ends came to 15 bases. This CDR3 has 14 amino acids. The chain's CDR3 is CASEAYMANQPQHF. The CDR3 DNA reads as TGTGCCAGCGAAGCGTATATGGCAAATCAGCCCCAGCATTTT.

The DNA for the CDR3 is TGTGCCAGCAGTTTATTGGGGACAAAAACCTACAATGAGCAGTTCTTC. Its protein is CASSLLGTKTYNEQFF. The chain carries TRBV27 and TRBJ2-1; D perhaps matches TRBD1 (6 bases). There are 16 residues in the CDR3. Germline V gene lookup returns CDR1 MNHEY and CDR2 SMNVEV (reference sequence). Trimming took off 1 base at V and 2 bases at J, with 12 bases between the two ends.

The chain combines TRBV28 with TRBJ2-5; tentative D call: TRBD2 (6 bases). The germline CDR1 and CDR2 sequences are MDHEN and SYDVKM. V shed 3 bases and J shed 2 bases, with 10 bases lying between them. CDR3 length equals 14 residues. CDR3 in amino acids: CASSFPGGQETQYF. As DNA, the CDR3 is TGTGCCAGCAGTTTTCCCGGGGGTCAAGAGACCCAGTACTTC.

V usage is TRBV27 and J usage is TRBJ1-2; 11 bases line up with TRBD1. CDR1 is MNHEY, CDR2 SMNVEV, per germline (reference sequence). The CDR3 is 13 amino acids. V was clipped by 6 bases and J by 7 bases; unmatched bases: 4. CDR3 coding DNA: TGTGCCAGCAGCGGACAGGGGGCGCTTGGCTACACCTTC. As protein: CASSGQGALGYTF.

This clonotype has a handful of counts. The chain employs TRBV28 and TRBJ2-3, with TRBD2 as a possible D gene (5 bases). V was shortened by 3 bases and J by 1 base, with 11 bases between the two germline ends. The CDR3 totals 15 residues. The germline gives CDR1 MDHEN, CDR2 SYDVKM. The CDR3 bases are TGTGCCAGCAGTTTCCCAGGAGGAGGCACAGATACGCAGTATTTT. This codes for CASSFPGGGTDTQYF.

This clonotype was picked up one time. This chain links TRBV15 with TRBJ2-1; 11 bases agree with TRBD1. The ends lost 1 base at V and 7 bases at J; junction bases unmatched: 6. The CDR3 spans 16 residues. Per germline, CDR1 LNHNV and CDR2 YYDKDF (reference sequence). In DNA form, the CDR3 reads TGTGCCACCAGCAGAGGGCTCCGGGACAGGGGGAATGAGCAGTTCTTC. Its translation: CATSRGLRDRGNEQFF. The full variable domain, completed using reference TRBV15 and TRBJ2-1, is DAMVIQNPRYQVTQFGKPVTLSCSQTLNHNVMYWYQQKSSQAPKLLFHYYDKDFNNEADTPDNFQSRRPNTSFCFLDIRSPGLGDTAMYLCATSRGLRDRGNEQFFGPGTRLTVL.

This rearrangement joins TRBV19 to TRBJ2-5; D not certain. Trimming left V 6 bases short and J 2 bases short, with 4 bases between. The CDR3 consists of 11 residues. Germline V lookup: CDR1 LNHDA, CDR2 SQIVND (reference sequence). DNA for the CDR3: TGTGCCAGTAGGACGCAAGAGACCCAGTACTTC. Its protein is CASRTQETQYF.

The chain carries TRBV6-1 and TRBJ2-7; D is unresolved. Trimming shortened V by 7 bases and J by 1 base, and 11 bases separated the two germline ends. The CDR3 has 13 amino acids. CDR1 and CDR2 (germline): MNHNS, SASEGT. The CDR3 sequence is CASTKGRSYEQYF. DNA for the CDR3: TGTGCCAGCACCAAAGGACGGTCCTACGAGCAGTACTTC.

The chain couples TRBV7-3 to TRBJ1-1; D possibly corresponds to TRBD1 (5 bases). Germline V CDR1 and CDR2: SGHTA, FQGTGA. V was trimmed by 1 base and J by 1 base, leaving 10 bases between them. The CDR3 is made up of 15 amino acids. CDR3 region: CASSLNQGTNTEAFF. CDR3 nucleotides: TGTGCCAGCAGCTTAAATCAGGGTACGAACACTGAAGCTTTCTTT. Full variable domain (outside the CDR3, taken from reference TRBV7-3 and TRBJ1-1): GAGVSQTPSNKVTEKGKYVELRCDPISGHTALYWYRQSLGQGPEFLIYFQGTGAADDSGLPNDRFFAVRPEGSVSTLKIQRTERGDSAVYLCASSLNQGTNTEAFFGQGTRLTVV.

To note about this clonotype: The junction differs from germline at one of its ends, possibly a read error. V gene TRBV27 combines with J gene TRBJ2-2, with 7 bases aligning to TRBD2. This CDR3 is 16 amino acids long. Germline CDR1 is MNHEY and CDR2 is SMNVEV (reference sequence). The DNA of the CDR3 is TGTGCCAGCATGGGAGGGTCCTACTCGAACACCGGGGAGCTGCTTTTT. This gives the protein CASMGGSYSNTGELLF.

V usage is TRBV30 and J usage is TRBJ1-2; maybe TRBD1 (5 bases). This CDR3 region has 15 residues. V shed 2 bases and J shed 8 bases, with 21 bases lying between them. Germline lookup yields CDR1 GTSNPN and CDR2 SVGIG (reference sequence). CDR3 DNA sequence: TGTGCCTGGAGTAGTAAAGGTCAAGGGGCGCGGGGCTACACCTTC. Protein: CAWSSKGQGARGYTF.

Only a few counts were recorded for this clonotype. CDR3 loop: CSARRNRGMNTEAFF. For the CDR3, the DNA is TGCAGTGCTCGACGGAACAGGGGGATGAACACTGAAGCTTTCTTT. The rearrangement joins TRBV20-1 to TRBJ1-1, with TRBD1 matching over 8 bases. Germline V lookup: CDR1 DFQATT, CDR2 SNEGSKA (reference sequence). CDR3 length: 15 amino acids. The V and J ends lost 5 bases and 0 bases, in that order; junction bases with no gene match: 8.

A remark on this clonotype: The CDR3 end shows no conserved phenylalanine or tryptophan, and so a read error is likely. The V gene is TRBV15, the J gene TRBJ1-5, with 8 bases identical to TRBD1. Germline-derived CDR1 and CDR2 are LNHNV and YYDKDF (reference sequence). The CDR3 length is 17 residues. V dropped 3 bases and J dropped 3; count of bases not matched to a gene: 10. CDR3 DNA sequence: TGTGCCACCAGCAGCCTCCAGACAGGGGCGTACAATCAGCCCCAGCATCTT. Translated: CATSSLQTGAYNQPQHL.

This clonotype was observed once. The CDR3 nucleotides are TGCAGTGCTAGAATGGGGACAAATCAGCCCCAGCATTTT. Protein: CSARMGTNQPQHF. The gene calls are TRBV20-1 and TRBJ1-5; TRBD1 might be the D (6 bases). V was shortened by 2 bases and J by 4 bases, with 9 bases between the two germline ends. CDR1 and CDR2 from the germline V gene are DFQATT and SNEGSKA (reference sequence). There are 13 residues in the CDR3.

This clonotype was seen only once. The rearrangement joins TRBV30 to TRBJ2-3; possibly TRBD2 for D (6 bases). The CDR3 totals 15 residues. The ends were cut back, 2 bases at V and 4 bases at J, with 16 bases in the middle. CDR1 is GTSNPN, CDR2 SVGIG, per germline (reference sequence). CDR3 coding DNA: TGTGCCTGGAGTCAAACCGGGAGATTCCCAGATACGCAGTATTTT. Translating it yields CAWSQTGRFPDTQYF.

The chain combines TRBV20-1 with TRBJ1-5; TRBD1 is a possible D gene (5 bases). Per the germline V gene, CDR1 is DFQATT and CDR2 is SNEGSKA (reference sequence). The CDR3 sequence is 14 residues long. Trimming took off 6 bases at V and 2 bases at J, with 14 bases between the two ends. The CDR3 DNA follows: TGCAGTGCAAAGGGACTTGAGGGCAATCAGCCCCAGCATTTT. Its translation: CSAKGLEGNQPQHF.

This clonotype was picked up a small number of times. The chain joins TRBV6-2 or TRBV6-3 to TRBJ1-5; no reliable D call. Trimming stripped 4 bases from V and 3 bases from J, with 10 bases between. The CDR3 contains 14 residues. The V gene's germline CDR1 is MNHEY and CDR2 SVGEGT. For the CDR3, the DNA is TGTGCCAGCAGTTTAGGCCAGAACAATCAGCCCCAGCATTTT. Residues: CASSLGQNNQPQHF.

This clonotype was recorded once. The chain links TRBV28 to TRBJ1-5; 7 nucleotides line up with TRBD1. This CDR3 comprises 16 residues. V gave up 5 bases and J gave up 4 bases; unmatched junction bases: 11. Germline V CDR1 and CDR2: MDHEN, SYDVKM. CDR3 coding DNA: TGTGCCAGCAGTCGCAAAACAGGGGTTGGAAATCAGCCCCAGCATTTT. The encoded protein is CASSRKTGVGNQPQHF.

The V gene is TRBV6-1, the J gene TRBJ1-6, with TRBD1 matching 9 bases. With V trimmed by 3 bases and J by 14 bases, 8 bases remained unmatched. This CDR3 is 14 amino acids long. CDR1 MNHNS and CDR2 SASEGT come from the germline V gene. This chain's CDR3 is CASSDLRQGVTLHF. CDR3 nucleotides: TGTGCCAGCAGTGATCTCAGACAGGGGGTCACCCTCCACTTT.

This clonotype was observed a handful of times. The chain joins TRBV19 to TRBJ1-5, with D possibly being TRBD1 (6 bases). V was trimmed by 7 bases and J by 0 bases, leaving 40 bases between them. This CDR3 is built from 24 residues. Germline CDR1 LNHDA, CDR2 SQIVND (reference sequence). CDR3 region: CASTSIGVIQGNPLDHYSNQPQHF. DNA of the CDR3: TGTGCCAGTACAAGTATAGGTGTCATCCAGGGGAACCCACTTGACCATTATAGCAATCAGCCCCAGCATTTT.

The chain uses TRBV4-3 and TRBJ1-5; 9 bases agree with TRBD1. The CDR3 has 15 amino acids. V lost 0 bases to trimming and J lost 4 bases; unmatched junction nucleotides: 1. The germline CDR1 and CDR2 sequences are LGHNA and YSLEER. The CDR3 DNA reads TGCGCCAGCAGCCAAGATGGACAGGGGAATCAGCCCCAGCATTTT. It specifies CASSQDGQGNQPQHF.

V gene TRBV7-2 combines with J gene TRBJ1-3; D is unresolved. Germline V gene sequence: CDR1 SGHTA, CDR2 FQGNSA. There are 13 residues in the CDR3. V lost 5 bases to trimming and J lost 3 bases, with 8 bases between them. The CDR3 here is CASSRSVGNTIYF. The DNA for the CDR3 is TGTGCCAGCAGCCGCTCCGTTGGAAACACCATATATTTT.

This clonotype has just a few counts. This chain joins TRBV15 and TRBJ2-7; the match to TRBD1 covers 10 bases. Germline CDR1 is LNHNV and CDR2 is YYDKDF (reference sequence). This CDR3 comprises 15 residues. The V segment lost 1 base and the J segment 2 bases; nucleotides outside the gene matches: 2. Here the CDR3 DNA reads TGTGCCACCAGCAGAGGAGGGACAGGGGCCTACGAGCAGTACTTC. Translating it yields CATSRGGTGAYEQYF.

The rearrangement joins TRBV7-2 to TRBJ2-4, with 7 positions matching TRBD1. V was pared by 3 bases and J by 1 base, with 6 bases of the junction left unmatched. Germline CDR1 is SGHTA and CDR2 is FQGNSA. The CDR3 totals 16 residues. The CDR3 here is CASSFTGAGAKNIQYF. CDR3 DNA sequence: TGTGCCAGCAGCTTTACAGGGGCTGGGGCCAAAAACATTCAGTACTTC. Together with reference TRBV7-2 and TRBJ2-4, the CDR3 gives the full variable domain: GAGVSQSPSNKVTEKGKDVELRCDPISGHTALYWYRQSLGQGLEFLIYFQGNSAPDKSGLPSDRFSAERTGGSVSTLTIQRTQQEDSAVYLCASSFTGAGAKNIQYFGAGTRLSVL.